What follows are 31 T cell receptor beta chains derived from one specimen sequenced in a study of shared clonotypes between healthy human individuals. Here immunoSEQ multiplex PCR was the method, and the copy in TCRdb shows in-frame clones only, minus some. This sample has some 2,400,000 clones, with approximately 94% found just once. Sequenced input: naive CD4+ T cells sorted from blood. Specified subset: CD45RA+ positively selected. The receptors were gathered from a man between 18 and 29 years old in good health.

This clone was seen a single time. The V and J genes are TRBV10-3 and TRBJ1-1; D not resolved. The CDR3 is 15 amino acids. CDR1 ENHRY and CDR2 SYGVKD come from the germline V gene. V was shortened by 8 bases and J by 0 bases, with 16 bases between the two germline ends. As DNA, the CDR3 is TGTGCCATCTCTCCCGATTCGGGGATGAACACTGAAGCTTTCTTT. Amino acids: CAISPDSGMNTEAFF.

On this clone itself: The same CDR3 also results from other DNA sequences found in this sample. V gene TRBV5-4 combines with J gene TRBJ1-2; weak D call: TRBD1 (6 bases). With 1 base removed from V and 3 bases from J, the gap between germline ends came to 7 bases. Germline-derived CDR1 and CDR2 are SGHNT and YYREEE (reference sequence). CDR3 length equals 13 residues. This CDR3 is CASSLSGDYGYTF. DNA for the CDR3: TGTGCCAGCAGCTTGTCAGGGGACTATGGCTACACCTTC.

The genes are TRBV28 and TRBJ2-7, with 7 bases identical to TRBD1. V was pared by 3 bases and J by 3 bases, with 5 bases of the junction left unmatched. The CDR3 contains 14 residues. The germline gives CDR1 MDHEN, CDR2 SYDVKM. The DNA for the CDR3 is TGTGCCAGCAGTTTGTGGGACAGCCACTACGAGCAGTACTTC. It is translated as CASSLWDSHYEQYF.

CDR3 in DNA: TGTGCCAGCAGTTTCCAGGGTATCTCTTCACCCCTCCACTTT. It specifies CASSFQGISSPLHF. V and J are TRBV28 and TRBJ1-6; possible D gene TRBD1, 5 bases. Trimming took off 3 bases at V and 9 bases at J, with 12 bases between the two ends. CDR3 length: 14 amino acids. Germline lookup yields CDR1 MDHEN and CDR2 SYDVKM.

The chain is built from TRBV7-8 and TRBJ1-2, with D uncertain. The CDR3 contains 14 residues. Germline values: CDR1 SGHVS, CDR2 FQNEAQ. Trimming took off 4 bases at V and 1 base at J, with 10 bases between the two ends. The CDR3 DNA is TGTGCCAGCAGCTCTTCGGGAAGTAACTATGGCTACACCTTC. Protein: CASSSSGSNYGYTF.

This chain connects TRBV5-1 to TRBJ2-5; perhaps TRBD2 as D (6 bases). The CDR3 sequence is 16 residues long. The V end lost 4 bases, the J end lost 2 bases, and 18 bases lay between the germline ends. Germline CDR1 is SGHRS and CDR2 is YFSETQ. The CDR3, as DNA: TGCGCCAGCAGCCAGCTAGGTCGGGGGAGTCAAGAGACCCAGTACTTC. Its translation: CASSQLGRGSQETQYF.

CDR3 in amino acids: CASSLSGGLGANEKLFF. DNA of the CDR3: TGTGCCAGCAGTTTATCCGGGGGGCTCGGTGCTAATGAAAAACTGTTTTTT. This rearrangement joins TRBV28 to TRBJ1-4; perhaps TRBD1 as D (6 bases). The CDR3 is 17 residues long. From germline, CDR1 is MDHEN and CDR2 SYDVKM. Between the trimmed V and J ends, which lost 1 base and 3 bases, there was a span of 15 bases.

The CDR3 loop is CASSQGDSRSEKLFF. CDR3 nucleotide sequence: TGCGCCAGCAGCCAAGGGGACAGCCGGAGTGAAAAACTGTTTTTT. The chain joins TRBV4-1 to TRBJ1-4, with 7 bases fitting TRBD1. CDR1 and CDR2 (germline): MGHRA, YSYEKL. The CDR3 loop spans 15 amino acids. J gave up 7 bases and V 1 base, and 6 bases lay outside the gene matches.

This chain uses TRBV30 with TRBJ2-5, with a possible D match to TRBD2 (6 bases). The J call is doubtful: the DNA matches TRBJ2-7 better. In germline, CDR1 is GTSNPN, CDR2 SVGIG (reference sequence). The CDR3 has 13 amino acids. The CDR3 loop is CAWNAGTGGEQYF. The CDR3 coding sequence is TGTGCCTGGAACGCCGGGACCGGGGGCGAGCAGTACTTC.

The CDR3 sequence: CASMFPGQEYPFYNSPLHF. Written as DNA, the CDR3 is TGCGCCAGCATGTTCCCGGGGCAGGAGTATCCTTTCTATAATTCACCCCTCCACTTT. The rearrangement links TRBV10-1 to TRBJ1-6; TRBD1 might be the D (5 bases). Per the germline V gene, CDR1 is WNHNN and CDR2 is SYGVQD (reference sequence). Trimming took off 7 bases at V and 3 bases at J, with 25 bases between the two ends. The CDR3 spans 19 residues.

In its sample, this clone was seen once. V is TRBV19 and J is TRBJ2-7; tentatively, D is TRBD1 (5 bases). The germline gives CDR1 LNHDA, CDR2 SQIVND (reference sequence). V lost 3 bases to trimming and J lost 0 bases, with 9 bases between them. The CDR3 length is 14 residues. The CDR3 DNA reads as TGTGCCAGTAGTATCAGGGTTAGCTCCTACGAGCAGTACTTC. Protein: CASSIRVSSYEQYF.

The chain combines TRBV7-3 with TRBJ2-1; TRBD1 agrees at 8 bases. The V segment lost 3 bases and the J segment 5 bases; nucleotides outside the gene matches: 3. CDR1 is SGHTA and CDR2 is FQGTGA in the germline V gene. The length of the CDR3 is 14 residues. This CDR3 is CASSLDRVNNEQFF. The CDR3 DNA sequence: TGTGCCAGCAGCTTGGACAGGGTGAACAATGAGCAGTTCTTC.

This chain links TRBV6-1 with TRBJ1-1; no clear D gene. CDR1 is MNHNS, CDR2 SASEGT, per germline. V lost 8 bases to trimming and J lost 5 bases, with 9 bases between them. CDR3 length: 11 amino acids. The CDR3 loop is CASFRWTEAFF. CDR3 nucleotide sequence: TGTGCCAGCTTCAGGTGGACTGAAGCTTTCTTT.

The chain is built from TRBV9 and TRBJ2-4, with D possibly being TRBD1 (6 bases). This CDR3 spans 17 amino acids. Germline CDR1 and CDR2: SGDLS and YYNGEE. The germline V and J ends were trimmed by 0 bases and 0 bases, with 13 bases remaining between them. The DNA of the CDR3 is TGTGCCAGCAGCGTAGTCGGGACACCCGGAGCCAAAAACATTCAGTACTTC. This sequence encodes CASSVVGTPGAKNIQYF.

V is TRBV5-6 and J is TRBJ2-3; TRBD1 matches 8 bases. Germline loops: CDR1 SGHDT, CDR2 YYEEEE. The CDR3 has 16 residues. After removal of 4 bases from V and 2 bases from J, the junction contained 9 bases not matched to a gene. CDR3 coding DNA: TGTGCCAGCAGCCCCAACCCGGGACAGGACACAGATACGCAGTATTTT. It specifies CASSPNPGQDTDTQYF.

The chain uses TRBV6-6 and TRBJ2-4; D might be TRBD1 (5 bases). Trimming cost V 0 bases and J 7 bases, with 13 bases left between them. The CDR3 contains 15 residues. Germline V gene lookup returns CDR1 MNHNY and CDR2 SVGAGI (reference sequence). This CDR3 reads CASSYSRQGPNIQYF. In DNA form, the CDR3 reads TGTGCCAGCAGTTACTCACGGCAGGGCCCCAACATTCAGTACTTC.

The J gene is TRBJ1-1, the V gene TRBV11-3, with a tentative D call TRBD1 (5 bases). Looked up from germline, CDR1 is SGHNT and CDR2 is YENEEA. CDR3 length: 13 residues. The germline V and J ends were trimmed by 5 bases and 3 bases, with 10 bases remaining between them. CDR3 region: CASSRGRDTEAFF. For the CDR3, the DNA is TGTGCCAGCAGCCGGGGCAGGGACACTGAAGCTTTCTTT.

CDR3 in amino acids: CASSLQGGFPGELFF. CDR3 coding DNA: TGTGCCAGCAGCTTGCAGGGGGGGTTTCCCGGGGAGCTGTTTTTT. The rearrangement uses TRBV5-4 and TRBJ2-2, with D perhaps matching TRBD1 or TRBD2 (7 bases each). The V gene lost 1 base and the J gene lost 6 bases, with 13 bases spanning the gap. The V gene's germline CDR1 is SGHNT and CDR2 YYREEE (reference sequence). The CDR3 length is 15 residues.

The chain employs TRBV5-6 and TRBJ1-2; possible D gene TRBD1, 6 bases. Trimming shortened V by 3 bases and J by 6 bases, and 12 bases separated the two germline ends. The CDR3 contains 13 residues. Germline lookup yields CDR1 SGHDT and CDR2 YYEEEE. CDR3 coding DNA: TGTGCCAGCAGCTGGGGGCAGGTCGATGGCTACACCTTC. Translated, it gives CASSWGQVDGYTF.

This sequence joins TRBV7-6 and TRBJ1-2; D is unresolved. CDR3 length equals 13 residues. Trimming removed 1 base at V and 3 bases at J, with 6 bases between. CDR1 is SGHVS, CDR2 FNYEAQ, per germline. CDR3 nucleotides: TGTGCCAGCAGCTTAGGGAATCACTATGGCTACACCTTC. Its translation: CASSLGNHYGYTF.

The gene calls are TRBV13 and TRBJ1-2; the D is unclear. The CDR3 covers 13 residues. Germline V gene data show CDR1 as PRHDT and CDR2 as FYEKMQ (reference sequence). V was cut by 2 bases and J by 8 bases, with 12 bases left in between. In DNA form, the CDR3 reads TGTGCCAGCAGCTTAAGGACTCTTAAGGGCTACACCTTC. Its protein product is CASSLRTLKGYTF.

The V call is TRBV11-2, the J call TRBJ2-7; TRBD1 is a possible D gene (5 bases). The length of the CDR3 is 13 residues. V dropped 5 bases and J dropped 3 bases, with 11 bases sitting between them. The germline V gene has CDR1 SGHAT and CDR2 FQNNGV. CDR3 protein: CASSVDTYYEQYF. In nucleotides, the CDR3 is TGTGCCAGCAGCGTGGACACCTACTACGAGCAGTACTTC.

The chain is built from TRBV11-2 and TRBJ2-7; D remains ambiguous. The CDR3 length is 11 residues. The V and J ends lost 5 bases and 3 bases respectively, with 5 bases between them. CDR1 is SGHAT, CDR2 FQNNGV, per germline. In nucleotides, the CDR3 is TGTGCCAGCAGCGAATACTACGAGCAGTACTTC. This sequence encodes CASSEYYEQYF.

The DNA for the CDR3 is TGTGCCAGCAGCGAAACACCGGGTCGAGAGACCCAGTACTTC. This codes for CASSETPGRETQYF. The V and J genes are TRBV7-9 and TRBJ2-5; D not resolved. The V gene lost 5 bases and the J gene lost 4 bases, with 14 bases spanning the gap. CDR1 and CDR2 (germline): SEHNR, FQNEAQ (reference sequence). The CDR3 is made up of 14 amino acids.

V is TRBV6-1 and J is TRBJ2-3; no firm D call. Per the germline V gene, CDR1 is MNHNS and CDR2 is SASEGT. The CDR3 length is 14 residues. V lost 2 bases, J lost 3 bases, and 9 bases lay in between. The CDR3 loop reads CASSEMTGTDTQYF. The DNA of the CDR3 is TGTGCCAGCAGTGAAATGACGGGTACAGATACGCAGTATTTT.

This chain links TRBV29-1 with TRBJ1-4; D is unclear. The length of the CDR3 is 11 residues. The germline V gene has CDR1 SQVTM and CDR2 ANQGSEA. The V end was cut by 1 base, the J end by 8 bases, with 5 bases between. CDR3 protein: CSVEVREKLFF. As DNA, the CDR3 is TGCAGCGTTGAAGTTAGGGAAAAACTGTTTTTT.

This chain joins TRBV18 and TRBJ2-2; 10 bases align to TRBD2. V lost 3 bases and J lost 7; bases outside the gene matches: 8. This CDR3 is 16 amino acids long. Germline V gives CDR1 KGHSH, CDR2 LQKENI. CDR3 sequence reads: CASSPPAGGLGGELFF. CDR3 sequence (DNA): TGTGCCAGCTCACCCCCAGCGGGGGGGCTTGGCGGGGAGCTGTTTTTT. The variable domain in full, with the rest retrieved from reference TRBV18 and TRBJ2-2, is NAGVMQNPRHLVRRRGQEARLRCSPMKGHSHVYWYRQLPEEGLKFMVYLQKENIIDESGMPKERFSAEFPKEGPSILRIQQVVRGDSAAYFCASSPPAGGLGGELFFGEGSRLTVL.

The chain is built from TRBV5-1 and TRBJ2-7, with 14 positions matching TRBD2. The germline V gene encodes CDR1 SGHRS and CDR2 YFSETQ. The CDR3 sequence is 15 residues long. Losses at the gene ends were 4 bases for V and 8 bases for J; bases not matched to a gene: 8. This CDR3 reads CASSTGTSGSVQQYF. CDR3 in DNA: TGCGCCAGCAGCACCGGGACTAGCGGGAGTGTCCAGCAGTACTTC.

The chain employs TRBV5-1 and TRBJ1-4; unclear D gene. This CDR3 comprises 15 residues. The ends were cut back, 4 bases at V and 3 bases at J, with 13 bases in the middle. Looked up from germline, CDR1 is SGHRS and CDR2 is YFSETQ. In DNA form, the CDR3 reads TGCGCCAGCAGCCCGGAGGGTGCTGCTAATGAAAAACTGTTTTTT. Protein product: CASSPEGAANEKLFF.

The rearrangement links TRBV5-1 to TRBJ2-1; D unclear. V dropped 3 bases and J dropped 8 bases, with 15 bases sitting between them. CDR3 length equals 14 residues. Germline loops: CDR1 SGHRS, CDR2 YFSETQ. CDR3 region: CASSSESRKDEQFF. The CDR3 nucleotides read TGCGCCAGCAGCTCTGAGTCCCGGAAGGATGAGCAGTTCTTC.

V is TRBV11-2 and J is TRBJ2-7; D gene unclear. Germline V lookup: CDR1 SGHAT, CDR2 FQNNGV. The ends were cut back, 5 bases at V and 0 bases at J, with 20 bases in the middle. This CDR3 is 17 amino acids long. CDR3 sequence reads: CASSPRHKYVSSYEQYF. CDR3 coding DNA: TGTGCCAGCAGCCCAAGGCATAAGTACGTGAGCTCCTACGAGCAGTACTTC.